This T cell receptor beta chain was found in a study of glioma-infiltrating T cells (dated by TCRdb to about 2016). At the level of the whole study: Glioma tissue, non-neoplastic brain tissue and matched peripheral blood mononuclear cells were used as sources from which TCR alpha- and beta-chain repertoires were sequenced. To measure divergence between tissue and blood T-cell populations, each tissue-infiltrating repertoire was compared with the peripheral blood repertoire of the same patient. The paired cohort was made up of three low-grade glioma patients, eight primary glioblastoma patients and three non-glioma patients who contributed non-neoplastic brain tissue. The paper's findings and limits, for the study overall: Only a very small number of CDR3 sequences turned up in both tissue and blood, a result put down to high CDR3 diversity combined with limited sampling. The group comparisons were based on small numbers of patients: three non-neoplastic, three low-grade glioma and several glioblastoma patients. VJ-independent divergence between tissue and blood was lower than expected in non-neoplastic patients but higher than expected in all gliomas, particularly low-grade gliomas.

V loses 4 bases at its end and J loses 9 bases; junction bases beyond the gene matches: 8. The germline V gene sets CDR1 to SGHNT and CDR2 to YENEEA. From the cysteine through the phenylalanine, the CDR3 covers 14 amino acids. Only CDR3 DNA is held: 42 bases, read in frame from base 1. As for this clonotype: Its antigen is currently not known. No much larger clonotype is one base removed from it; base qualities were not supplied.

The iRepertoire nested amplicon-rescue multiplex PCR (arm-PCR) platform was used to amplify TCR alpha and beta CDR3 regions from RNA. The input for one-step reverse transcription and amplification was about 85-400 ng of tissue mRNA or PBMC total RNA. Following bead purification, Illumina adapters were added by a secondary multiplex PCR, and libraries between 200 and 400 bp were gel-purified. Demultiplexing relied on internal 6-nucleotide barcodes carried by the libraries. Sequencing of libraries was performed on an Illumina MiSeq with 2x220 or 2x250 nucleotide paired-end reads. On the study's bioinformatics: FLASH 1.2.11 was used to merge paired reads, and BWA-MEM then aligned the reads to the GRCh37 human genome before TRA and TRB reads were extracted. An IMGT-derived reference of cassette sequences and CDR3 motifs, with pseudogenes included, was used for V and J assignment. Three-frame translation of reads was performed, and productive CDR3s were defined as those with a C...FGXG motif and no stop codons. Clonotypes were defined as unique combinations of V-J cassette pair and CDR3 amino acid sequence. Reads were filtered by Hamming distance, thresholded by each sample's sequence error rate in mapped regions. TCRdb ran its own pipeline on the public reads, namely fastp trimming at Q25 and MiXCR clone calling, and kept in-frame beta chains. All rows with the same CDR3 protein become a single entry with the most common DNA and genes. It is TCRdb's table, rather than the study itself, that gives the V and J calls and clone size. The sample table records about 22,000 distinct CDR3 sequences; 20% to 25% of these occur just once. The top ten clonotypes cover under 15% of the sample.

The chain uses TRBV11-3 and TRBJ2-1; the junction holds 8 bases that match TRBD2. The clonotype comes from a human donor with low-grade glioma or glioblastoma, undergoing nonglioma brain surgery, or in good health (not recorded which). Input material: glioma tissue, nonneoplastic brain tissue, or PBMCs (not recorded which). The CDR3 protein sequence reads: CASSSLAGGSEQFF. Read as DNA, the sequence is TGTGCCAGCAGCTCTCTGGCGGGGGGCAGTGAGCAGTTCTTC.